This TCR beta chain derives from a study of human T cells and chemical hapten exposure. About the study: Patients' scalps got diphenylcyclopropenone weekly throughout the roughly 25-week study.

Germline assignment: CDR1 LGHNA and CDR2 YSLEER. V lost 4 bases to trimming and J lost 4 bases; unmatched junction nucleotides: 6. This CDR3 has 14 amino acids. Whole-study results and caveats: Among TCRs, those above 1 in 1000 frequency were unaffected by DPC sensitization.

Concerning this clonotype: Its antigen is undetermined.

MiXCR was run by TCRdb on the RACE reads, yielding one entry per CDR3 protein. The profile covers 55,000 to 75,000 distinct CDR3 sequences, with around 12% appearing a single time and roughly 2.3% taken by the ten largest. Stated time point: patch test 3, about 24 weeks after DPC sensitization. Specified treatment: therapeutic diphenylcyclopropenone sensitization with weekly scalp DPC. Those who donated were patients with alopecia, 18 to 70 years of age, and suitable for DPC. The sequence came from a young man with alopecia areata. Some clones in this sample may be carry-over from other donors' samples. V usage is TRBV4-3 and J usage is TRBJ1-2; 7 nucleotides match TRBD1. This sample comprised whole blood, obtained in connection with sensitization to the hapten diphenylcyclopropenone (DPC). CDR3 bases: TGCGCCAGCAGCCCGGGACAGTGCCGCTATGGCTACACCTTC. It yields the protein CASSPGQCRYGYTF.